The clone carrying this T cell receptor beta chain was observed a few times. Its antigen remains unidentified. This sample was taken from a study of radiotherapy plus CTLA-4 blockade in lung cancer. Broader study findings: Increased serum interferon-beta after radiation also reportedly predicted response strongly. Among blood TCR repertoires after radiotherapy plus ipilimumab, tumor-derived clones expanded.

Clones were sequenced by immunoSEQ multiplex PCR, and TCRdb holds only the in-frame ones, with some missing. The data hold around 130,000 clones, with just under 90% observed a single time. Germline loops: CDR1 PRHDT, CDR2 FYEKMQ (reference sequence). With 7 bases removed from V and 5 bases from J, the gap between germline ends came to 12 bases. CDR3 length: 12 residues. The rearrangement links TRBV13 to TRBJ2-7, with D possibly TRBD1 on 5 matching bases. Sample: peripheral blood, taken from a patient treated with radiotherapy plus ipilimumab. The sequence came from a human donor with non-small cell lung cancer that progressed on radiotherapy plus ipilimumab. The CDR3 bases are TGTGCCAGCACCGTGCAGGGTGACGAGCAGTACTTC. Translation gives CASTVQGDEQYF.